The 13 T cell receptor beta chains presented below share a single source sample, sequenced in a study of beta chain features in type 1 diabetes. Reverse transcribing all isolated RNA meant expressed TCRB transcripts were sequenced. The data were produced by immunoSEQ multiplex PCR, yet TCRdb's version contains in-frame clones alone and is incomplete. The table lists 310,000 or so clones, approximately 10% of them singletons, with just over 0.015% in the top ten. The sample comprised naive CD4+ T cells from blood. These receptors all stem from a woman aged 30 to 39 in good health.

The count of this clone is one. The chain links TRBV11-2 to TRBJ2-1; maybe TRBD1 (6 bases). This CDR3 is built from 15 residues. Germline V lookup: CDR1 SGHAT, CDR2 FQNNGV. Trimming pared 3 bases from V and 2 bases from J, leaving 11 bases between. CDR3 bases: TGTGCCAGCAGCTTGACAGGTTTTACCTACAATGAGCAGTTCTTC. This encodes CASSLTGFTYNEQFF.

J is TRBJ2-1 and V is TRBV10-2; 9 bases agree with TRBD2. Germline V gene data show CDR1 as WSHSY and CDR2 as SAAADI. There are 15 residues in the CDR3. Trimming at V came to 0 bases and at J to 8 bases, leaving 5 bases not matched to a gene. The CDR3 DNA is TGCGCCAGCAGTGAGTCATTAGCGGGAGACTATGAGCAGTTCTTC. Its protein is CASSESLAGDYEQFF.

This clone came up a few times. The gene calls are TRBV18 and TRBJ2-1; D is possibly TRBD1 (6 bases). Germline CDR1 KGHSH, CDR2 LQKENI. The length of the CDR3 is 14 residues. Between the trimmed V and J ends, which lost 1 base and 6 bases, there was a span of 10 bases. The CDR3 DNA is TGTGCCAGCTCACCACAGGAAGGGGGCAATGAGCAGTTCTTC. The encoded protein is CASSPQEGGNEQFF.

In nucleotides, the CDR3 is TGTGCCAGCAGTTTGGGACAGGGTGTGTATGTCTATGGCTACACCTTC. Translating gives CASSLGQGVYVYGYTF. J is TRBJ1-2 and V is TRBV28; the match to TRBD1 covers 9 bases. V gave up 3 bases and J gave up 4 bases; unmatched junction bases: 9. The length of the CDR3 is 16 residues. Germline loops: CDR1 MDHEN, CDR2 SYDVKM.

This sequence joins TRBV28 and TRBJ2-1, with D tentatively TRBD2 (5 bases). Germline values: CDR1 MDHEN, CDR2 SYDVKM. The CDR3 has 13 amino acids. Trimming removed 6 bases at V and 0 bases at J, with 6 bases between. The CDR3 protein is CASREGSYNEQFF. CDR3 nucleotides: TGTGCCAGCAGAGAGGGCTCCTACAATGAGCAGTTCTTC.

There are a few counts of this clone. CDR3: CASSLDRLNTEAFF. The CDR3 region has the DNA TGTGCCAGCAGCTTAGACAGGTTGAACACTGAAGCTTTCTTT. The chain carries TRBV7-8 and TRBJ1-1, with D possibly TRBD1 on 5 matching bases. The CDR3 loop spans 14 amino acids. Per germline, CDR1 SGHVS and CDR2 FQNEAQ. Trimming took off 1 base at V and 0 bases at J, with 6 bases between the two ends.

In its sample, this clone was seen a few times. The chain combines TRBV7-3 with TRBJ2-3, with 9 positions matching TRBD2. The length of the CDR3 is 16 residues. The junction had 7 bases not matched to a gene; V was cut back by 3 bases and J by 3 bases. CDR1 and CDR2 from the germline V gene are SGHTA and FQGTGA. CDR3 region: CASSLGAGGPTDTQYF. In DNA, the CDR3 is TGTGCCAGCAGCTTGGGTGCGGGAGGGCCTACAGATACGCAGTATTTT. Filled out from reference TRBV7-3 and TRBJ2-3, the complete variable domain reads GAGVSQTPSNKVTEKGKYVELRCDPISGHTALYWYRQSLGQGPEFLIYFQGTGAADDSGLPNDRFFAVRPEGSVSTLKIQRTERGDSAVYLCASSLGAGGPTDTQYFGPGTRLTVL.

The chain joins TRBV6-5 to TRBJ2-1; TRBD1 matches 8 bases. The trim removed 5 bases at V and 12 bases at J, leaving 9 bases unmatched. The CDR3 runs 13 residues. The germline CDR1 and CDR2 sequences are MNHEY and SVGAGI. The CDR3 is CASSDDRGERQFF. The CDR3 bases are TGTGCCAGCAGTGACGACAGGGGTGAGAGGCAGTTCTTC.

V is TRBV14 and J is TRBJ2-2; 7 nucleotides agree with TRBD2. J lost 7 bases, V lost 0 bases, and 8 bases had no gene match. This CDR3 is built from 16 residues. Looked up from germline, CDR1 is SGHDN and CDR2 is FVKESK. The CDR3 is CASSQDQSGIVGELFF. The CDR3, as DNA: TGTGCCAGCAGCCAAGATCAAAGCGGGATTGTCGGGGAGCTGTTTTTT.

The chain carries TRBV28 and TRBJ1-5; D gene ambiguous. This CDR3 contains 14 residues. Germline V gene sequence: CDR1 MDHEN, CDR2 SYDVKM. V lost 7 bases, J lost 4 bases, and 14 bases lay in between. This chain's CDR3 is CASTPRGMNQPQHF. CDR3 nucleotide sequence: TGTGCCAGCACCCCCCGGGGAATGAATCAGCCCCAGCATTTT.

CDR3 nucleotides: TGCGCCAGCAGCCAAGCGCCAGGGTATGCCTACGAGCAGTACTTC. Translating gives CASSQAPGYAYEQYF. The chain has TRBV4-3 and TRBJ2-7; D possibly corresponds to TRBD1 (5 bases). CDR3 length equals 15 residues. Trimming cost V 1 base and J 2 bases, with 12 bases left between them. CDR1 LGHNA and CDR2 YSLEER come from the germline V gene.

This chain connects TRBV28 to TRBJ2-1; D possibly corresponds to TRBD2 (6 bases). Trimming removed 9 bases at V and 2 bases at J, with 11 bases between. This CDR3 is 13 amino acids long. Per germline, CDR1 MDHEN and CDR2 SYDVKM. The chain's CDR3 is CASSGPPYNEQFF. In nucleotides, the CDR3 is TGTGCCAGTAGCGGCCCTCCCTACAATGAGCAGTTCTTC.

This chain's CDR3 is CASVPVSYNEQFF. CDR3 DNA sequence: TGTGCCAGCGTCCCGGTCTCCTACAATGAGCAGTTCTTC. The chain has TRBV28 and TRBJ2-1, with unresolved D. Deletions cut 8 bases from V and 0 bases from J, with 8 bases between. The CDR3 runs to 13 residues. Germline CDR1 reads MDHEN; CDR2 reads SYDVKM.